These 28 T cell receptor beta chains originate from one sample sequenced in a study of shared clonotypes between healthy human individuals. Sequencing was performed with immunoSEQ multiplex PCR; in TCRdb, only in-frame clones are kept and a portion is missing. This sample yields some 360,000 clones, of which around 67% are seen a single time; about 10% belongs to the top ten. The sequenced sample consisted of memory CD4+ T cells sorted from blood. Subset specified: CD45RA-negative fraction. The receptor source for this set is a man aged 25-40 years in good health.

The J gene is TRBJ2-1, the V gene TRBV4-1; 7 positions match TRBD2. The CDR3 covers 17 residues. Germline lookup yields CDR1 MGHRA and CDR2 YSYEKL. V shed 0 bases and J 1 base; nucleotides not matched to a gene: 6. DNA of the CDR3: TGCGCCAGCAGCCAAGATCGGGGAGGGGCGTCCTACAATGAGCAGTTCTTC. As protein: CASSQDRGGASYNEQFF.

In DNA form, the CDR3 reads TGTGCCACCAGCCCCCAGGCGGGGGGCGGATACAATGAGCAGTTCTTC. Translating it yields CATSPQAGGGYNEQFF. This chain uses TRBV15 with TRBJ2-1; 8 bases map to TRBD2. After removal of 5 bases from V and 4 bases from J, the junction contained 10 bases not matched to a gene. This CDR3 has 16 amino acids. In germline, CDR1 is LNHNV, CDR2 YYDKDF (reference sequence).

The chain has TRBV19 and TRBJ1-5; D unclear. V was cut by 0 bases and J by 5 bases, with 2 bases left in between. The length of the CDR3 is 12 residues. CDR1 LNHDA and CDR2 SQIVND come from the germline V gene (reference sequence). CDR3 bases: TGTGCCAGTAGTATAGAAGATCAGCCCCAGCATTTT. Protein: CASSIEDQPQHF. The full variable domain, with the rest looked up from reference TRBV19 and TRBJ1-5, is DGGITQSPKYLFRKEGQNVTLSCEQNLNHDAMYWYRQDPGQGLRLIYYSQIVNDFQKGDIAEGYSVSREKKESFPLTVTSAQKNPTAFYLCASSIEDQPQHFGDGTRLSIL.

The chain uses TRBV10-3 and TRBJ2-5; TRBD1 aligns across 8 bases. With 2 bases clipped from V and 3 bases from J, the junction kept 5 bases outside the gene matches. From germline, CDR1 is ENHRY and CDR2 SYGVKD. There are 15 residues in the CDR3. CDR3 in amino acids: CAISEAGTGEETQYF. CDR3 bases: TGTGCCATCAGTGAGGCCGGGACAGGTGAAGAGACCCAGTACTTC.

This clone was picked up a small number of times. The gene calls are TRBV23-1 and TRBJ1-2; D remains unclear. TRBV23-1 is classed as an ORF, of uncertain function. The CDR3 contains 16 residues. Between the trimmed V and J ends, which lost 2 bases and 6 bases, there was a span of 19 bases. Here the CDR3 DNA reads TGCGCCAGCAGTCAAATCTTTGAAACCGTTGGGGATGGCTACACCTTC. Its protein is CASSQIFETVGDGYTF.

The CDR3 DNA sequence: TGTGCCAGTAGTATCGGCGTGAACACTGAAGCTTTCTTT. This encodes CASSIGVNTEAFF. The rearrangement links TRBV19 to TRBJ1-1; no clear D. This CDR3 has 13 residues. With 3 bases removed from V and 0 bases from J, the gap between germline ends came to 5 bases. Germline values: CDR1 LNHDA, CDR2 SQIVND (reference sequence).

The CDR3 nucleotides are TGTGCCAGCAGTGGCAGGGGGCTAAACTACAATGAGCAGTTCTTC. Translated: CASSGRGLNYNEQFF. The chain joins TRBV25-1 to TRBJ2-1; 8 bases align to TRBD1. V shed 4 bases and J 3 bases; nucleotides not matched to a gene: 5. The CDR3 runs to 15 residues. CDR1 is MGHDK, CDR2 SYGVNS, per germline.

This clone was picked up a small number of times. The rearrangement uses TRBV28 and TRBJ1-2, with 12 bases identical to TRBD1. V shed 5 bases, J shed 5 bases, and the junction held 6 bases outside the gene matches. Germline CDR1 reads MDHEN; CDR2 reads SYDVKM. This CDR3 spans 15 amino acids. The CDR3 DNA reads TGTGCCAGCAGTATCCCGGGACAGGGGGCTTATGGCTACACCTTC. Protein product: CASSIPGQGAYGYTF.

V and J are TRBV9 and TRBJ1-2; 11 positions match TRBD1. Trimming at V came to 7 bases and at J to 4 bases, leaving 9 bases not matched to a gene. In germline, CDR1 is SGDLS, CDR2 YYNGEE. The CDR3 extends over 15 amino acids. The CDR3 DNA is TGTGCCAGCGCGAACCGGGACAGGGGGTCCTATGGCTACACCTTC. Translating it yields CASANRDRGSYGYTF.

This clone turned up a few times. CDR3 region: CASSPIPGQGGTSGEKLFF. In DNA form, the CDR3 reads TGCGCCAGCAGCCCTATTCCGGGACAGGGAGGTACCTCGGGTGAAAAACTGTTTTTT. V usage is TRBV5-1 and J usage is TRBJ1-4; 9 bases map to TRBD1. V shed 4 bases, J shed 7 bases, and the junction held 20 bases outside the gene matches. Per germline, CDR1 SGHRS and CDR2 YFSETQ. This CDR3 is built from 19 residues. The whole variable domain, filled in from reference TRBV5-1 and TRBJ1-4, reads KAGVTQTPRYLIKTRGQQVTLSCSPISGHRSVSWYQQTPGQGLQFLFEYFSETQRNKGNFPGRFSGRQFSNSRSEMNVSTLELGDSALYLCASSPIPGQGGTSGEKLFFGSGTQLSVL.

J is TRBJ1-2 and V is TRBV6-6; the match to TRBD1 covers 10 bases. This CDR3 is built from 14 residues. Trimming cost V 5 bases and J 6 bases; bases outside gene matches: 6. Germline V gene sequence: CDR1 MNHNY, CDR2 SVGAGI (reference sequence). CDR3 bases: TGTGCCAGCAGTAAGACAGGGGGCGCGGATGGCTACACCTTC. The encoded protein is CASSKTGGADGYTF.

The V and J genes are TRBV5-1 and TRBJ2-1; no reliable D call. This CDR3 comprises 13 residues. The germline gives CDR1 SGHRS, CDR2 YFSETQ. V was trimmed by 5 bases and J by 1 base, leaving 7 bases between them. The CDR3 is CASSLGSYNEQFF. CDR3 sequence (DNA): TGCGCCAGCAGTCTAGGGTCCTACAATGAGCAGTTCTTC.

This clone has a handful of counts. V and J are TRBV11-2 and TRBJ2-2; TRBD2 agrees at 8 bases. The CDR3 loop spans 16 amino acids. Germline V gives CDR1 SGHAT, CDR2 FQNNGV. V trimming: 5 bases; J trimming: 4 bases; junction bases outside the gene matches: 9. The CDR3 here is CASSPGGARITGELFF. DNA for the CDR3: TGTGCCAGCAGCCCCGGGGGGGCAAGGATCACCGGGGAGCTGTTTTTT.

The chain is built from TRBV27 and TRBJ2-7; TRBD2 matches at 8 bases. The trim removed 6 bases at V and 2 bases at J, leaving 9 bases unmatched. The CDR3 totals 15 residues. The germline CDR1 and CDR2 sequences are MNHEY and SMNVEV (reference sequence). The CDR3 sequence: CASSRPGGGAYEQYF. DNA for the CDR3: TGTGCCAGCAGCCGACCGGGAGGGGGGGCCTACGAGCAGTACTTC.

The V call is TRBV20-1, the J call TRBJ1-1; D remains ambiguous. Trimming removed 2 bases from V and 6 bases from J, with 7 bases in between. Germline-derived CDR1 and CDR2 are DFQATT and SNEGSKA (reference sequence). The length of the CDR3 is 11 residues. The CDR3 sequence is CSARWKPEAFF. For the CDR3, the DNA is TGCAGTGCTAGATGGAAACCTGAAGCTTTCTTT.

The chain is built from TRBV30 and TRBJ1-1; 9 bases align to TRBD1. CDR1 GTSNPN and CDR2 SVGIG come from the germline V gene (reference sequence). This CDR3 comprises 15 residues. Trimming took 4 bases from V and 3 from J; bases not matched to a gene: 9. The CDR3 protein is CAWTEPGQGDTEAFF. CDR3 DNA: TGTGCCTGGACTGAACCGGGACAGGGAGACACTGAAGCTTTCTTT.

This CDR3 is CATSSRGTSGSNEQFF. The CDR3 coding sequence is TGTGCCACCAGCAGCCGAGGGACTAGCGGCAGCAATGAGCAGTTCTTC. V and J are TRBV15 and TRBJ2-1, with 11 bases fitting TRBD2. CDR3 length: 16 amino acids. Losses at the gene ends were 3 bases for V and 6 bases for J; bases not matched to a gene: 7. Looked up from germline, CDR1 is LNHNV and CDR2 is YYDKDF (reference sequence).

In its sample, this clone was seen a few times. The chain combines TRBV11-2 with TRBJ1-5, with D possibly matching TRBD1 (5 bases). V gave up 4 bases and J gave up 3 bases, with 16 bases separating them. The CDR3 has 16 amino acids. Germline V lookup: CDR1 SGHAT, CDR2 FQNNGV. CDR3 in DNA: TGTGCCAGCAGCTCCATCGGGGGACCCATCAATCAGCCCCAGCATTTT. It translates to CASSSIGGPINQPQHF.

The V and J genes are TRBV7-9 and TRBJ2-1; D gene uncertain. With 5 bases removed from V and 2 bases from J, the gap between germline ends came to 10 bases. Germline V gene lookup returns CDR1 SEHNR and CDR2 FQNEAQ (reference sequence). The CDR3 spans 14 residues. CDR3 sequence (DNA): TGTGCCAGCAGCCGGCCGCCCCCCTACAATGAGCAGTTCTTC. Translation: CASSRPPPYNEQFF.

This clone was seen only once. This rearrangement joins TRBV21-1 to TRBJ2-2; no DNA check was done on the table's D call, TRBD1. TRBV21-1 is reported as a pseudogene. The CDR3 contains 18 residues. The CDR3 coding sequence is TGTGCCAGCAGCAAAGATAACAGTCCGAACAAGTGTTCCGGGGAGCTGTTTTTT. Translating gives CASSKDNSPNKCSGELFF.

The chain is built from TRBV28 and TRBJ1-2, with TRBD1 matching 7 bases. V was clipped by 5 bases and J by 4 bases; unmatched bases: 7. The CDR3 sequence is 14 residues long. Germline values: CDR1 MDHEN, CDR2 SYDVKM. The DNA for the CDR3 is TGTGCCAGCAGTAATGTGAACAGGGGCTATGGCTACACCTTC. Translating it yields CASSNVNRGYGYTF.

This clone was observed once. This chain uses TRBV18 with TRBJ2-7; TRBD2 matches at 9 bases. CDR3 length: 18 amino acids. Trimming took 3 bases from V and 1 from J; bases not matched to a gene: 13. Per germline, CDR1 KGHSH and CDR2 LQKENI. CDR3 coding DNA: TGTGCCAGCTCACCGCCTCCCCCGACTAGCGGCCCTTCCTACGAGCAGTACTTC. Translated: CASSPPPPTSGPSYEQYF.

This clone was recorded at least ten times. The chain uses TRBV1 and TRBJ2-6; TRBD2, as called in the table, went unchecked against the DNA. TRBV1 is an annotated pseudogene. There are 18 residues in the CDR3. CDR3 loop: CTSSRGVEAGSGANVLTF. In DNA, the CDR3 is TGCACCAGCAGCCGGGGCGTGGAAGCGGGCTCTGGGGCCAACGTCCTGACTTTC.

Worth noting for this clone: Other DNA sequences of this sample code for an identical CDR3. The rearrangement uses TRBV6-5 and TRBJ2-7; D may be TRBD2 (5 bases). This CDR3 comprises 12 residues. Germline values: CDR1 MNHEY, CDR2 SVGAGI. With 6 bases removed from V and 1 base from J, the gap between germline ends came to 7 bases. CDR3 region: CASRGSSYEQYF. In DNA form, the CDR3 reads TGTGCCAGCAGGGGGAGTTCCTACGAGCAGTACTTC.

This clone was detected a few times. The chain uses TRBV18 and TRBJ2-7; 7 bases line up with TRBD1. The germline gives CDR1 KGHSH, CDR2 LQKENI. CDR3 length equals 16 residues. The trim removed 4 bases at V and 0 bases at J, leaving 9 bases unmatched. The CDR3 DNA follows: TGTGCCAGCTCACAAATCACAGGGGCCCGCTCCTACGAGCAGTACTTC. It encodes CASSQITGARSYEQYF. The full variable domain, completed using reference TRBV18 and TRBJ2-7, is NAGVMQNPRHLVRRRGQEARLRCSPMKGHSHVYWYRQLPEEGLKFMVYLQKENIIDESGMPKERFSAEFPKEGPSILRIQQVVRGDSAAYFCASSQITGARSYEQYFGPGTRLTVT.

This clone was seen only a few times. The rearrangement joins TRBV6-1 to TRBJ2-2; D may be TRBD1 (5 bases). The germline V gene encodes CDR1 MNHNS and CDR2 SASEGT. Trimming pared 5 bases from V and 4 bases from J, leaving 14 bases between. The CDR3 spans 15 residues. CDR3 sequence: CASSPTTVTTGELFF. For the CDR3, the DNA is TGTGCCAGCAGTCCCACGACAGTTACCACCGGGGAGCTGTTTTTT.

Only one count was recorded for this clone. The chain couples TRBV5-6 to TRBJ2-2; 10 positions match TRBD1. CDR1 is SGHDT, CDR2 YYEEEE, per germline. The CDR3 has 17 residues. V was pared by 6 bases and J by 3 bases, with 11 bases of the junction left unmatched. This CDR3 is CASNPGQGNVYTGELFF. The CDR3 DNA reads TGTGCCAGCAACCCGGGACAGGGGAATGTGTACACCGGGGAGCTGTTTTTT. Drawing the rest from reference TRBV5-6 and TRBJ2-2, the complete variable domain is DAGVTQSPTHLIKTRGQQVTLRCSPKSGHDTVSWYQQALGQGPQFIFQYYEEEERQRGNFPDRFSGHQFPNYSSELNVNALLLGDSALYLCASNPGQGNVYTGELFFGEGSRLTVL.

The chain employs TRBV5-8 and TRBJ2-1; D might be TRBD2 (6 bases). The germline V and J ends were trimmed by 6 bases and 3 bases, with 19 bases remaining between them. This CDR3 comprises 16 residues. Germline V gene data show CDR1 as SGHTS and CDR2 as YDEGEE. The CDR3 DNA is TGTGCCAGCACCCTGATGGCGGGGACGTTCTACAATGAGCAGTTCTTC. Protein product: CASTLMAGTFYNEQFF.